The entry that follows covers one T cell receptor (beta chain) sequence. Its antigen is unknown. These data come from a study of post-analysis software for immune sequencing data. The wider study: Patients with relapsing-remitting, secondary progressive and progressive-relapsing multiple sclerosis courses were all represented.

Carried by the TCR beta cDNA libraries were unique molecular identifiers. The T cell input of about 0.85 to 10 million gave about 500,000 cDNA molecules. TCRdb independently ran MiXCR on the PCR reads; one entry per CDR3 protein. The sample consists of 650,000 to 850,000 distinct CDR3 sequences, 53% of them appearing once. Study findings and constraints: When the samples were clustered directly with F measure, those that had been prepared in the same batch showed strong co-clustering. Compared against controls, patients with multiple sclerosis displayed significantly lower normalized Chao1 diversity. Compared with controls, patients had more of 4 to 6 TRBV segments, including TRBV5-6, TRBV5-1 and TRBV20-1.

The CDR3 covers 15 residues. The germline V gene has CDR1 SGHAT and CDR2 FQDESV (reference sequence). Trimming took 4 bases from V and 2 from J, leaving 12 bases between them. The TCR comes from a girl aged 5-17 years with multiple sclerosis. The sequenced sample was blood. The chain has TRBV11-1 and TRBJ2-4; the D gene is possibly TRBD2 (5 bases). The CDR3 protein is CASSWSGMSKNIQYF. The CDR3 region has the DNA TGTGCCAGCAGCTGGTCGGGGATGTCCAAAAACATTCAGTACTTC.